A single sample gave rise to the 27 T cell receptor beta chains below, sequenced in a study of cytomegalovirus exposure and HLA in healthy donors. Amplification used 60 Vbeta primers and 13 Jbeta primers. Profiled with immunoSEQ multiplex PCR; TCRdb holds only in-frame clones, not every one. Among around 150,000 clones listed, 79% were seen once. Sequencing was carried out using PBMCs. Source of these receptors: a man aged 40-50 years in good health and CMV-seropositive.

The chain has TRBV1 and TRBJ2-1; no DNA check was done on the table's D call, TRBD2. TRBV1 is given as a pseudogene. The CDR3 loop spans 15 amino acids. CDR3 in amino acids: CTSSLEREDGNEQFF. CDR3 sequence (DNA): TGCACCAGCAGCCTGGAGCGGGAGGATGGGAATGAGCAGTTCTTC.

The V and J genes are TRBV5-5 and TRBJ2-5; TRBD2 agrees at 7 bases. The J call is uncertain, as TRBJ2-7 better fits the DNA end. Germline CDR1 is SGHKS and CDR2 is YYEKEE (reference sequence). This CDR3 comprises 16 residues. For the CDR3, the DNA is TGTGCCAGCAGCAGTAGGGCGGGAGCTGAAGCCTACGAGCAGTACTTC. Its translation: CASSSRAGAEAYEQYF.

V usage is TRBV30 and J usage is TRBJ2-5, with D possibly matching TRBD2 (6 bases). The germline gives CDR1 GTSNPN, CDR2 SVGIG (reference sequence). This CDR3 contains 12 residues. The V and J ends lost 5 bases and 4 bases respectively, with 11 bases between them. The CDR3 DNA is TGTGCCTGGGGAGGGCAGGGAGAGACCCAGTACTTC. It codes for CAWGGQGETQYF.

This chain uses TRBV28 with TRBJ1-2; possible D gene TRBD1, 5 bases. This CDR3 is 12 amino acids long. The germline V and J ends were trimmed by 3 bases and 3 bases, with 5 bases remaining between them. Germline V gives CDR1 MDHEN, CDR2 SYDVKM. The CDR3 is CASSFRDYGYTF. The CDR3 nucleotides read TGTGCCAGCAGTTTCAGGGACTATGGCTACACCTTC.

V gene TRBV6-5 combines with J gene TRBJ1-4; 8 positions agree with TRBD1. Germline V gene lookup returns CDR1 MNHEY and CDR2 SVGAGI. V lost 3 bases and J lost 8; bases outside the gene matches: 5. There are 14 residues in the CDR3. The CDR3 sequence is CASSYQRTGEKLFF. In DNA form, the CDR3 reads TGTGCCAGCAGTTATCAGCGGACAGGGGAAAAACTGTTTTTT.

The chain links TRBV5-1 to TRBJ1-4; 9 positions agree with TRBD1. The CDR3 totals 14 residues. Germline V gene data show CDR1 as SGHRS and CDR2 as YFSETQ. V shed 5 bases and J 6 bases; nucleotides not matched to a gene: 5. Written as DNA, the CDR3 is TGCGCCAGCAGGGTGGACAGGGGAGATGAAAAACTGTTTTTT. It codes for CASRVDRGDEKLFF.

The rearrangement uses TRBV4-1 and TRBJ2-5; TRBD2 matches at 9 bases. V trimming: 4 bases; J trimming: 5 bases; junction bases outside the gene matches: 11. The CDR3 totals 16 residues. Germline CDR1 MGHRA, CDR2 YSYEKL. In DNA, the CDR3 is TGCGCCAGCAGCCGCAGACTAGCGGAGAGAGGGGAGACCCAGTACTTC. It is translated as CASSRRLAERGETQYF.

This rearrangement joins TRBV28 to TRBJ1-4; D possibly corresponds to TRBD1 (5 bases). CDR1 and CDR2 (germline): MDHEN, SYDVKM. CDR3 length: 16 amino acids. Deletions cut 4 bases from V and 6 bases from J, with 18 bases between. CDR3 DNA: TGTGCCAGCAGTTCAAATATGTGGGGCGCGGATGAAAAACTGTTTTTT. Protein sequence: CASSSNMWGADEKLFF.

The chain couples TRBV11-1 to TRBJ2-3, with TRBD2 identical over 10 bases. The length of the CDR3 is 17 residues. CDR1 SGHAT and CDR2 FQDESV come from the germline V gene (reference sequence). Trimming at V came to 6 bases and at J to 4 bases, leaving 13 bases not matched to a gene. The CDR3 bases are TGTGCCAGCAGGACCCGAAGCGGGAGGGCCATCTCAGATACGCAGTATTTT. Encoded protein: CASRTRSGRAISDTQYF.

Regarding this clone: An end of the junction does not agree with germline; a read error may underlie this. This sequence joins TRBV7-7 and TRBJ2-3; 9 bases are a match to TRBD2. Germline CDR1 reads SSHAT; CDR2 reads FNYEAQ (reference sequence). The CDR3 consists of 14 residues. CDR3 residues: CASSPRTSADTQYF. In DNA form, the CDR3 reads TGTGCTAGCAGCCCGAGGACTAGCGCAGATACGCAGTATTTT.

The gene calls are TRBV5-3 and TRBJ2-5, with TRBD1 identical over 7 bases. TRBV5-3 has ORF status, its function being uncertain. V was pared by 2 bases and J by 5 bases, with 0 bases of the junction left unmatched. This CDR3 comprises 12 residues. The CDR3 region is CARSFRGETQYF. As DNA, the CDR3 is TGTGCCAGAAGCTTCAGGGGGGAGACCCAGTACTTC.

The count of this clone is one. V usage is TRBV27 and J usage is TRBJ2-3; 11 positions match TRBD2. This CDR3 spans 15 amino acids. V lost 6 bases, J lost 4 bases, and 6 bases stayed unmatched. Germline V lookup: CDR1 MNHEY, CDR2 SMNVEV (reference sequence). In DNA form, the CDR3 reads TGTGCCAGCAGCCGTAGCGGGAGGGCGGCAGATACGCAGTATTTT. Translation: CASSRSGRAADTQYF.

The chain uses TRBV5-1 and TRBJ2-7; TRBD2 aligns across 15 bases. Germline lookup yields CDR1 SGHRS and CDR2 YFSETQ. This CDR3 contains 19 residues. With V trimmed by 0 bases and J by 2 bases, 9 bases remained unmatched. The CDR3 is CASSLAPGTSGRYTYEQYF. CDR3 in DNA: TGCGCCAGCAGCTTGGCCCCCGGGACTAGCGGGAGGTACACCTACGAGCAGTACTTC.

The count of this clone is one. V usage is TRBV10-1 and J usage is TRBJ2-1, with a weak D call TRBD2 (5 bases). From germline, CDR1 is WNHNN and CDR2 SYGVQD (reference sequence). CDR3 length: 14 residues. V lost 0 bases and J lost 7, with 10 bases in between. The chain's CDR3 is CASSESAPGNEQFF. The CDR3 DNA reads as TGCGCCAGCAGTGAGTCGGCCCCGGGGAATGAGCAGTTCTTC.

This sequence joins TRBV10-2 and TRBJ1-3; D is ambiguous. CDR3 length equals 15 residues. V lost 2 bases, J lost 2 bases, and 10 bases lay in between. The germline CDR1 and CDR2 sequences are WSHSY and SAAADI. The CDR3 reads CASSEEGRAGNTIYF. The CDR3 DNA reads as TGCGCCAGCAGTGAGGAGGGCCGAGCTGGAAACACCATATATTTT.

V and J are TRBV5-1 and TRBJ2-7; TRBD1 aligns across 7 bases. The CDR3 runs 15 residues. J gave up 5 bases and V 4 bases, and 12 bases lay outside the gene matches. The germline V gene has CDR1 SGHRS and CDR2 YFSETQ. The CDR3 DNA follows: TGCGCCAGCAGCATCGAGGGGGCTTGGATCGACGAGCAGTACTTC. Translation gives CASSIEGAWIDEQYF.

Written as DNA, the CDR3 is TGTGCCAGCAGTTTATCCTCGGGACAGGTCTACGAGCAGTACTTC. Translation: CASSLSSGQVYEQYF. The J gene is TRBJ2-7, the V gene TRBV27; 8 bases fit TRBD1. The trim removed 0 bases at V and 3 bases at J, leaving 4 bases unmatched. CDR1 and CDR2 (germline): MNHEY, SMNVEV (reference sequence). CDR3 size: 15 residues.

The chain is built from TRBV11-3 and TRBJ1-1; 10 nucleotides match TRBD1. Trimming removed 4 bases from V and 5 bases from J; junction bases left unmatched: 1. The V gene's germline CDR1 is SGHNT and CDR2 YENEEA. This CDR3 is 13 amino acids long. CDR3 amino acids: CASSWTGGTEAFF. CDR3 sequence (DNA): TGTGCCAGCAGCTGGACAGGGGGGACTGAAGCTTTCTTT. The complete variable domain, with remaining parts taken from reference TRBV11-3 and TRBJ1-1, reads EAGVVQSPRYKIIEKKQPVAFWCNPISGHNTLYWYLQNLGQGPELLIRYENEEAVDDSQLPKDRFSAERLKGVDSTLKIQPAELGDSAVYLCASSWTGGTEAFFGQGTRLTVV.

This clone was found a few times. This sequence joins TRBV18 and TRBJ1-5; no definite D call. V lost 5 bases, J lost 0 bases, and 14 bases lay in between. The CDR3 length is 16 residues. Germline CDR1 and CDR2: KGHSH and LQKENI. This CDR3 reads CASSADSYPSNQPQHF. CDR3 coding DNA: TGTGCCAGCTCAGCGGACTCTTACCCTAGCAATCAGCCCCAGCATTTT.

This clone was seen once. This sequence joins TRBV15 and TRBJ2-5; 10 bases align to TRBD2. The CDR3 length is 14 residues. V trimming: 7 bases; J trimming: 4 bases; junction bases outside the gene matches: 6. Germline V lookup: CDR1 LNHNV, CDR2 YYDKDF (reference sequence). CDR3: CATMEREGRETQYF. The CDR3 DNA reads as TGTGCCACCATGGAGCGGGAGGGCCGAGAGACCCAGTACTTC.

The genes are TRBV6-1 and TRBJ2-1; 9 nucleotides line up with TRBD2. There are 16 residues in the CDR3. Per germline, CDR1 MNHNS and CDR2 SASEGT. Losses at the gene ends were 6 bases for V and 5 bases for J; bases not matched to a gene: 11. CDR3 amino acids: CASSELAGAEDNEQFF. The DNA of the CDR3 is TGTGCCAGCAGCGAATTAGCGGGAGCGGAGGACAATGAGCAGTTCTTC.

The chain employs TRBV7-9 and TRBJ2-1; possible D gene TRBD2, 5 bases. The CDR3 length is 15 residues. Germline loops: CDR1 SEHNR, CDR2 FQNEAQ (reference sequence). V lost 2 bases to trimming and J lost 3 bases, with 11 bases between them. The CDR3 protein is CASSLRESIYNEQFF. The CDR3 bases are TGTGCCAGCAGCTTAAGGGAGTCTATCTACAATGAGCAGTTCTTC.

The chain is built from TRBV11-2 and TRBJ2-3; unclear D gene. This CDR3 is built from 15 residues. The V end was cut by 2 bases, the J end by 0 bases, with 9 bases between. CDR1 is SGHAT, CDR2 FQNNGV, per germline. The CDR3 sequence: CASSLNPESTDTQYF. CDR3 coding DNA: TGTGCCAGCAGCTTAAATCCCGAGAGCACAGATACGCAGTATTTT.

V is TRBV28 and J is TRBJ1-4; D might be TRBD1 (5 bases). This CDR3 has 16 residues. Germline assignment: CDR1 MDHEN and CDR2 SYDVKM. Trimming pared 5 bases from V and 8 bases from J, leaving 21 bases between. CDR3 sequence (DNA): TGTGCCAGCAGTGGAAAGCAGGGAGGGGATAACGAAAAACTGTTTTTT. Protein product: CASSGKQGGDNEKLFF.

This clone occurred once. V gene TRBV9 combines with J gene TRBJ1-4, with D perhaps matching TRBD1 (6 bases). Trimming cost V 0 bases and J 4 bases, with 13 bases left between them. This CDR3 is 16 amino acids long. Germline V gene lookup returns CDR1 SGDLS and CDR2 YYNGEE. This CDR3 reads CASSVGGGAGNEKLFF. DNA for the CDR3: TGTGCCAGCAGCGTAGGGGGGGGCGCCGGTAATGAAAAACTGTTTTTT.

The gene calls are TRBV6-4 and TRBJ2-4, with 7 bases lining up with TRBD2. The CDR3 consists of 17 residues. Looked up from germline, CDR1 is MRHNA and CDR2 is SNTAGT. V trimming: 6 bases; J trimming: 2 bases; junction bases outside the gene matches: 13. DNA of the CDR3: TGTGCCAGCAGGCCCCTCGGGGGGAGGGGCACCAAAAACATTCAGTACTTC. It translates to CASRPLGGRGTKNIQYF.

V is TRBV4-2 and J is TRBJ2-1; D not resolved. The CDR3 runs to 14 residues. Germline CDR1 and CDR2: LGHNA and YNFKEQ. V gave up 0 bases and J gave up 4 bases, with 7 bases separating them. The CDR3 DNA reads TGTGCCAGCAGCCAAGAATCTAGGTACAATGAGCAGTTCTTC. This gives the protein CASSQESRYNEQFF.